These T cell receptor beta chains were read from a single sample in a study of T cell responses to AZD1222 COVID-19 vaccine. Clones were read by immunoSEQ multiplex PCR, and TCRdb kept only the in-frame ones, dropping some. The sample shows 140,000 or so clones, 93% of them seen only once. The material sequenced was peripheral blood, taken after recovery from COVID-19. Receptor source: an adult who had recovered from COVID-19. Each CDR3 is given with its conserved first and last residue. Fields, in order: V gene, J gene, CDR3 length, CDR3 protein.

>TRBV9|TRBJ2-7|13
CASGGGPRGEQYF
>TRBV5-6|TRBJ2-3|18
CASSSGQGGTLSTDTQYF
>TRBV29-1|TRBJ2-3|12
CSARGLTDTQYF
>TRBV6-1|TRBJ1-2|16
CASSEGRQGTNYGYTF
>TRBV5-4|TRBJ1-2|14
CASRFAGGGVGYTF
>TRBV4-1|TRBJ1-1|13
CASSHKGRSEAFF
>TRBV7-3|TRBJ2-7|13
CASSLTLGHEQYF
>TRBV28|TRBJ1-6|15
CASSLDRAVLSPLHF
>TRBV5-5|TRBJ2-3|14
CASSVVAQEDTQYF
>TRBV10-1|TRBJ2-3|15
CASRLHRVGTDTQYF
>TRBV14|TRBJ2-7|16
CASSQHPSGRVSEQYF
>TRBV6-1|TRBJ1-2|15
CASSEAQGPPYGYTF
>TRBV6-4|TRBJ2-3|12
CASSDFTDTQYF
>TRBV24-1|TRBJ2-3|13
CATQDSFTDTQYF
>TRBV5-6|TRBJ2-2|16
CASSPRTSGSTGELFF
>TRBV5-4|TRBJ1-5|15
CASVPPWLGNQPQHF
>TRBV7-3|TRBJ1-1|13
CASSQRGNTEAFF
>TRBV28|TRBJ1-3|13
CASSEVTGNTIYF
>TRBV12-5|TRBJ2-1|18
CASGFNPGFPSPYNEQFF
>TRBV7-9|TRBJ1-1|14
CASILITGVTEAFF
>TRBV19|TRBJ2-7|13
CASSMGQGYEQYF
>TRBV7-9|TRBJ1-1|15
CASSLGPAVNTEAFF
>TRBV18|TRBJ2-5|15
CASSQTTSSVETQYF
>TRBV30|TRBJ2-7|14
CAWSEGTSHYEQYF
>TRBV28|TRBJ1-2|13
CASSALRRYGYTF
>TRBV18|TRBJ1-1|13
CASSPLENTEAFF
>TRBV9|TRBJ2-5|15
CASSPGGVLGETQYF
>TRBV15|TRBJ1-1|14
CATSRGTGDTEAFF
>TRBV18|TRBJ1-3|17
CASSPYRSGRPGNTIYF
>TRBV5-6|TRBJ1-1|15
CASSKRTGWGTEAFF
>TRBV9|TRBJ1-1|14
CASSFRTENTEAFF
>TRBV28|TRBJ2-1|15
CASSPPVAAYNEQFF
>TRBV30|TRBJ2-7|13
CAWGYGGSYEQYF
>TRBV28|TRBJ2-7|11
CASSLNYEQYF
>TRBV4-1|TRBJ1-4|15
CASSQDTGFDEKLFF
>TRBV11-2|TRBJ2-5|14
CASSQGRAKETQYF
>TRBV28|TRBJ2-5|13
CASSSLGAETQYF
>TRBV4-1|TRBJ1-1|14
CASSHRRRNTEAFF
>TRBV28|TRBJ2-5|15
CASSPGEAKRETQYF
>TRBV18|TRBJ2-6|19
CASSPNGAGGVTGANVLTF
>TRBV21-1|TRBJ1-5|17
CASSSDVTGGSNQPQHF
>TRBV28|TRBJ2-7|14
CASSSLRGGYEQYF
>TRBV7-9|TRBJ1-5|16
CASSKYRDRGNQPQHF